This is a list of T cell receptor beta chains from one sample in a study of shared clonotypes between healthy human individuals. Using immunoSEQ multiplex PCR, the repertoire was profiled, and TCRdb retains in-frame clones only, with some absent. Found here are just over 2,000,000 clones, 85% to 95% of them singletons; the top ten hold 0.9% to 1.3%. Sequencing was carried out using naive CD8+ T cells sorted from blood. The receptors here all came from a man aged 18 to 30 in good health. CDR3s include the opening cysteine and the closing phenylalanine or tryptophan. The D gene is left open where the match is weak. Clone size is given for some rows only: seen once, a few or many times, or a class if the clone is expanded.

.	TRBD1	16	TRBV7-8	TRBJ2-1	CASSPYTGTENNEQFF	TGTGCCAGCAGCCCATATACCGGGACAGAAAACAATGAGCAGTTCTTC
.	.	13	TRBV27	TRBJ1-6	CASSLLLNSPLHF	TGTGCCAGCAGTTTACTCCTGAATTCACCCCTCCACTTT
.	TRBD2	16	TRBV11-2	TRBJ2-5	CASTETSGGPRETQYF	TGTGCCAGCACCGAGACTAGCGGGGGGCCTAGGGAGACCCAGTACTTC
.	.	13	TRBV7-9	TRBJ1-2	CASRPRGIYGYTF	TGTGCCAGCAGGCCACGGGGGATCTATGGCTACACCTTC
.	.	13	TRBV30	TRBJ2-7	CAWRGLGVGEQYF	TGTGCCTGGAGGGGGCTAGGGGTAGGCGAGCAGTACTTC
.	.	15	TRBV19	TRBJ1-6	CASSIGGIYNSPLHF	TGTGCCAGTAGTATAGGAGGGATCTATAATTCACCCCTCCACTTT
once	TRBD1	12	TRBV30	TRBJ1-1	CAVDRPNTEAFF	TGTGCCGTGGACAGGCCGAACACTGAAGCTTTCTTT
.	.	15	TRBV4-3	TRBJ1-2	CASSQEPRGADGYTF	TGCGCCAGCAGCCAAGAGCCCCGGGGGGCGGATGGCTACACCTTC
once	TRBD1	12	TRBV25-1	TRBJ2-7	CASGAGGYEQYF	TGTGCCAGCGGGGCAGGGGGCTACGAGCAGTACTTC
.	.	13	TRBV19	TRBJ1-1	CASSPWDLGEAFF	TGTGCCAGTAGTCCCTGGGACCTTGGTGAAGCTTTCTTT
once	.	13	TRBV6-6	TRBJ2-4	CASSYEGGNIQYF	TGTGCCAGCAGTTACGAGGGGGGAAACATTCAGTACTTC
.	.	11	TRBV7-9	TRBJ2-7	CASSQGGEQYF	TGTGCCAGCAGCCAGGGGGGCGAGCAGTACTTC